Listed below are T cell receptor beta chains from one sample, sequenced in a study of blood T cell repertoires in COVID-19. Profiled with immunoSEQ multiplex PCR; TCRdb holds only in-frame clones, not every one. Of 300,000 to 400,000 clones detected, around 87% appear once; the ten largest clones hold about 2.5%. The sequenced sample consisted of peripheral blood. The receptor set was obtained from a woman between 55 and 75 years old with COVID-19, enrolled during active disease. CDR3s include the opening cysteine and the closing phenylalanine or tryptophan. Clone size is not always given. Where it is, it says once, few, many or a class for expanded clones.

clone_size,v_call,j_call,cdr3_aa
-,TRBV6-5,TRBJ2-2,CASTRFTGNTGELFF
-,TRBV24-1,TRBJ1-2,CATSDSDYGYTF
-,TRBV19,TRBJ2-2,CASSMWGRRGTGELFF
once,TRBV6-5,TRBJ1-6,CASSYVDRGNSPLHF
-,TRBV7-2,TRBJ1-5,CASSLTRSNQPQHF
-,TRBV4-1,TRBJ2-7,CASSQDGTSGYEQYF
-,TRBV13,TRBJ2-1,CASSLPRGDSSYNEQFF
-,TRBV11-2,TRBJ2-7,CASSLSKGQGDEQYF
-,TRBV7-3,TRBJ2-5,CASSQYRGETQYF
-,TRBV14,TRBJ1-1,CASSRKPGQTPSPEAFF
-,TRBV6-6,TRBJ1-1,CASVNPGQNTEAFF
-,TRBV3-1/TRBV3-2,TRBJ2-1,CASSQLNEQFF
once,TRBV5-4,TRBJ2-5,CASSNGGARETQYF
-,TRBV19,TRBJ2-7,CATGAPAGGSYEQYF
once,TRBV7-8,TRBJ2-5,CASSLLGSAPPRETQYF
-,TRBV5-6,TRBJ1-1,CASSSGVGGTEAFF
-,TRBV10-3,TRBJ2-1,CAISESAPAEQFF
-,TRBV5-1,TRBJ2-2,CASSLPGQGYTGELFF
-,TRBV5-5,TRBJ1-2,CASSLKGVPPYTF
-,TRBV5-5,TRBJ2-2,CASSFSRDTGELFF
-,TRBV27,TRBJ1-5,CASSLLAGAANQPQHF
-,TRBV7-9,TRBJ1-4,CASSATTGSRGEKLFF